This TCR beta chain was obtained from a study of blood T cell repertoires in COVID-19. Study at large: There were acute and convalescent COVID-19 samples, and they came from the United States, Italy and Spain. T cells, B-cell-depleted T cells, or PBMCs provided the cDNA or gDNA that served as material.

In the original workflow: Reference gene primer amplification in the assay estimated nucleated cell counts. Data came from immunoSEQ multiplex PCR; TCRdb stores just in-frame clones and leaves some out. V, J and clone size are those of that table, while D and trimming were read from the DNA. The table lists about 32,000 clones, less than 95% of them singletons. CDR1 MDHEN and CDR2 SYDVKM come from the germline V gene. The CDR3 sequence is 15 residues long. Trimming removed 6 bases from V and 5 bases from J; junction bases left unmatched: 7. The specimen was peripheral blood. This chain connects TRBV28 to TRBJ2-1, with TRBD2 identical over 10 bases. This clonotype was obtained from a man aged 65 to 79 with active or convalescent COVID-19. CDR3 nucleotide sequence: TGTGCCAGCAGCCGGATAGCGGGAGGCAACAATGAGCAGTTCTTC. Translating gives CASSRIAGGNNEQFF.